The clone carrying this T cell receptor beta chain turned up a few times. Its antigen is currently unknown. This sample stems from a study of T cell repertoires in cytomegalovirus infection. In the study overall: Both a matching HLA type and CMV infection were indicated by public TCR beta signatures.

Whole-study findings and limits: Totalled public TCR beta family frequency picked out people who carried CMV plus the relevant HLA.

MiXCR, run by TCRdb on the reads, gives a single entry per CDR3 protein. The data show around 100,000 distinct CDR3 sequences, with roughly a quarter seen just once and roughly two fifths held by the top ten. With 3 bases clipped from V and 0 bases from J, the junction kept 9 bases outside the gene matches. In germline, CDR1 is DFQATT, CDR2 SNEGSKA (reference sequence). The CDR3 totals 17 residues. The TCR was taken from a human donor in good health (CMV status not recorded). Some clones in this sample may be carry-over from other donors' samples. This chain links TRBV20-1 with TRBJ2-4, with 9 bases identical to TRBD1. Sequencing used CD8+ T cells from PBMCs. Here the CDR3 DNA reads TGCAGTGCTAGGGTAACCGGACAGGGGCTAGCCAAAAACATTCAGTACTTC. Translating it yields CSARVTGQGLAKNIQYF.